The sequence of this T cell receptor beta chain was determined in a study of T-cell reconstitution after alpha-beta-depleted transplantation in children. Overall study results and limits: About two months after transplant, alpha-beta T cells reportedly came from several hundred expanded graft clones. Day-60 TCRbeta diversity that was high in some patients was derived from surviving recipient T cells and thymic progenitors. At the one-year point after transplant, T-cell counts and TCRbeta diversity were found to come mostly from T cells that had been newly produced.

J was trimmed by 0 bases and V by 5 bases; bases with no gene match: 8. In germline, CDR1 is SGHRS, CDR2 YFSETQ. The CDR3 runs to 15 residues. This clonotype was seen at least ten times. As yet, its antigen is unknown. A TCRbeta library incorporating unique molecular identifiers was prepared. From the PCR reads, TCRdb called clonotypes with MiXCR, one entry per CDR3 protein. The repertoire holds roughly 670,000 distinct CDR3 sequences, with over 10% as singletons. The chain recombines TRBV5-1 with TRBJ2-7, with TRBD1 identical over 7 bases. The receptor was isolated from a girl aged 2 to 9 with congenital amegakaryocytic thrombocytopenia, due to receive a stem cell transplant. Sequencing was performed on PBMCs, taken before TCRalphabeta/CD19-depleted stem cell transplant. The CDR3 is CASRNGTGASYEQYF. The CDR3 nucleotides are TGCGCCAGCAGAAACGGAACAGGGGCCTCCTACGAGCAGTACTTC.